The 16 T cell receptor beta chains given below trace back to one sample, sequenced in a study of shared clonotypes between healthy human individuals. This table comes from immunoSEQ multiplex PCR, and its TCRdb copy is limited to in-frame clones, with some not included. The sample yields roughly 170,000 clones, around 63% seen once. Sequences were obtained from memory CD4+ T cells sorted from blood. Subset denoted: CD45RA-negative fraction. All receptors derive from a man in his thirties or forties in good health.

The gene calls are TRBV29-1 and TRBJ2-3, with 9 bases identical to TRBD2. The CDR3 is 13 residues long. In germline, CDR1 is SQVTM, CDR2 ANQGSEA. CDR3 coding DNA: TGCACCCAGCGGGAGGTTTCGACAGATACGCAGTATTTT. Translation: CTQREVSTDTQYF.

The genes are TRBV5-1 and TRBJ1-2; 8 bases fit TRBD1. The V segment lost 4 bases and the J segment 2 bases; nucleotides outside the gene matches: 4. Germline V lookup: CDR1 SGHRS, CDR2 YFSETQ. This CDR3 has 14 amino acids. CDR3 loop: CASSGRTGNYGYTF. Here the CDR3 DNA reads TGCGCCAGCAGCGGGAGGACAGGGAACTATGGCTACACCTTC.

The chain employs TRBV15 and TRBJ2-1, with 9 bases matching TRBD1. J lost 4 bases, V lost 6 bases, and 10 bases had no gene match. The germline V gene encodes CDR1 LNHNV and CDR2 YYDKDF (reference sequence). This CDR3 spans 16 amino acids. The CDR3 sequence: CATSKLGTGYYNEQFF. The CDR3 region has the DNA TGTGCCACCAGTAAACTGGGGACAGGGTATTACAATGAGCAGTTCTTC.

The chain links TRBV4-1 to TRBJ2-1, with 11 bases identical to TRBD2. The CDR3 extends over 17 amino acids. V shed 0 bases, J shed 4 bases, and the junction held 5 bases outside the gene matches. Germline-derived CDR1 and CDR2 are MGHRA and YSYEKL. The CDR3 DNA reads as TGCGCCAGCAGCCAAGATCAGACTAGCGGGAAATACAATGAGCAGTTCTTC. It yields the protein CASSQDQTSGKYNEQFF.

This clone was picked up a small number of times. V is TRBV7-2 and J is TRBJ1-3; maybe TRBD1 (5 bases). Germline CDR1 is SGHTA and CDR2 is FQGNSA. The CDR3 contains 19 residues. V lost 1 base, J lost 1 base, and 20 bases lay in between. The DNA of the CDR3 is TGTGCCAGCAGCTTAGGGGGGAAAACGACAGTGGTGTCTGGAAACACCATATATTTT. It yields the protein CASSLGGKTTVVSGNTIYF.

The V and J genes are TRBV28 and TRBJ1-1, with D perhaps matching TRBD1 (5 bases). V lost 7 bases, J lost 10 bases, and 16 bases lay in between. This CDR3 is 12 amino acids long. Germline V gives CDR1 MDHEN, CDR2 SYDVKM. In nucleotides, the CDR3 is TGTGCCAGCAACCCTCCGGGGCGCGGAGCTTTCTTT. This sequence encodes CASNPPGRGAFF.

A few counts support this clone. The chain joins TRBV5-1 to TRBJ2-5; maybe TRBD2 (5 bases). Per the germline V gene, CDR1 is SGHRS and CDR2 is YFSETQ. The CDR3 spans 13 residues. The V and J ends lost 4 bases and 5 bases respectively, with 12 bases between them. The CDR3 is CASSTHGGETQYF. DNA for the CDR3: TGCGCCAGCAGCACCCATGGCGGGGAGACCCAGTACTTC. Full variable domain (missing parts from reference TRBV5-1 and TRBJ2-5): KAGVTQTPRYLIKTRGQQVTLSCSPISGHRSVSWYQQTPGQGLQFLFEYFSETQRNKGNFPGRFSGRQFSNSRSEMNVSTLELGDSALYLCASSTHGGETQYFGPGTRLLVL.

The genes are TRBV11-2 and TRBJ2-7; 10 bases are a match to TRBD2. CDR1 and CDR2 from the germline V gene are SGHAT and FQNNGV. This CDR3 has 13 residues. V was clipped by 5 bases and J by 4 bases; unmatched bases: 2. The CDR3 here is CASSGLAEYEQYF. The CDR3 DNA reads TGTGCCAGCAGCGGACTAGCGGAATACGAGCAGTACTTC.

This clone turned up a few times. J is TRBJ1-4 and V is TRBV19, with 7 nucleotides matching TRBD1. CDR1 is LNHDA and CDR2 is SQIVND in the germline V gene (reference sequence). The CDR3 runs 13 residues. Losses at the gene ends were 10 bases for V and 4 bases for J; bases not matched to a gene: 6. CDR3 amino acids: CATYGTVNEKLFF. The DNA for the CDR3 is TGTGCCACCTACGGGACAGTTAATGAAAAACTGTTTTTT.

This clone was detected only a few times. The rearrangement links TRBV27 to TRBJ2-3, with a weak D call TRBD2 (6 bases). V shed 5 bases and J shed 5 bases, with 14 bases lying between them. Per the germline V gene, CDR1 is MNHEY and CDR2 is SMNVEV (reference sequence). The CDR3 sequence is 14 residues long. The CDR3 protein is CASSPGLRGDTQYF. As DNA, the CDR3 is TGTGCCAGCAGTCCGGGACTGCGCGGAGATACGCAGTATTTT.

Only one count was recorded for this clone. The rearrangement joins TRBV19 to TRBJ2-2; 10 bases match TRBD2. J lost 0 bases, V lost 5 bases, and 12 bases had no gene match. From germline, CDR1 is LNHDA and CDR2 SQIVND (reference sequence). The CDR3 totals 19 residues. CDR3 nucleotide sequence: TGTGCCAGTAGTCGACAAGCGGGAGGGCCCTTCCCGAACACCGGGGAGCTGTTTTTT. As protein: CASSRQAGGPFPNTGELFF.

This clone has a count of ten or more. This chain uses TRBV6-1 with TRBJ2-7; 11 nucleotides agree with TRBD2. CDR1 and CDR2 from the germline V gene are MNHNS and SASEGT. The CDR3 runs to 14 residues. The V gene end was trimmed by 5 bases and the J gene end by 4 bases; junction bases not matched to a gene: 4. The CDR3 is CASSLAGGVYEQYF. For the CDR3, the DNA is TGTGCCAGCAGTCTAGCGGGAGGAGTTTACGAGCAGTACTTC.

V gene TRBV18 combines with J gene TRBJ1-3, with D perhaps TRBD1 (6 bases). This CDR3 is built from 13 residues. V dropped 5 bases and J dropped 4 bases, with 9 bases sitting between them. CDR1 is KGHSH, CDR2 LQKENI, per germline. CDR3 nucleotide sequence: TGTGCCAGCTCAGTGGACAGCGGAAACACCATATATTTT. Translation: CASSVDSGNTIYF.

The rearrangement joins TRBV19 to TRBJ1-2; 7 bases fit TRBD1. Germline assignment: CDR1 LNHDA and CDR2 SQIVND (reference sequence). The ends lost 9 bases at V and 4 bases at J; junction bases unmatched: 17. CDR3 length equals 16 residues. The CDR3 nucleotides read TGTGCCAGCGGAGGTGTCGGACAGGCTTCTCCCTATGGCTACACCTTC. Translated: CASGGVGQASPYGYTF.

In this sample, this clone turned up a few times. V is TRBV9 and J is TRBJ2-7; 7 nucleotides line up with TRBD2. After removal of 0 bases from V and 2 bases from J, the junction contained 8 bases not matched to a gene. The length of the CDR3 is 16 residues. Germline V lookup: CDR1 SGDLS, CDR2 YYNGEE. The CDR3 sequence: CASSVDWASGPYEQYF. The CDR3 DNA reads TGTGCCAGCAGCGTAGACTGGGCTAGCGGCCCCTACGAGCAGTACTTC.

The CDR3 region has the DNA TGTGCCAGCAGCTCCGCGGGACAGGGGCGAACTGAAGCTTTCTTT. Translating gives CASSSAGQGRTEAFF. The V call is TRBV5-4, the J call TRBJ1-1, with TRBD1 matching over 10 bases. CDR1 SGHNT and CDR2 YYREEE come from the germline V gene (reference sequence). Unmatched junction bases numbered 7, after V lost 3 bases and J lost 5 bases. This CDR3 region has 15 residues.